Below are 10 T cell receptor beta chains sequenced from a single sample in a study of blood T cell repertoires in COVID-19. Profiling relied on immunoSEQ multiplex PCR, and the TCRdb table lists in-frame clones only, not all of them. The profile shows about 54,000 clones, roughly four fifths of them singletons. Sequenced input: peripheral blood. The receptor set was obtained from a woman aged 60-75 years with acute or convalescent COVID-19.

This clone was seen a single time. As DNA, the CDR3 is TGTGCCAGCAGCCAAGAGACAGTTAGCACAGATACGCAGTATTTT. The encoded protein is CASSQETVSTDTQYF. The J gene is TRBJ2-3, the V gene TRBV3-1 (or the pseudogene TRBV3-2); a weak D match, TRBD1 (5 bases). The CDR3 consists of 15 residues. V lost 0 bases to trimming and J lost 0 bases, with 7 bases between them. CDR1 and CDR2 from the germline V gene are LGHDT and YNNKEL (reference sequence).

The V call is TRBV18, the J call TRBJ2-7, with 7 bases that match TRBD2. J gave up 1 base and V 9 bases, and 9 bases lay outside the gene matches. In germline, CDR1 is KGHSH, CDR2 LQKENI. CDR3 length: 14 amino acids. CDR3 in DNA: TGTGCCAGTACAAAACGGGGGGAATCCTACGAGCAGTACTTC. This gives the protein CASTKRGESYEQYF.

The chain has TRBV27 and TRBJ2-7; tentative D call: TRBD2 (5 bases). V was pared by 6 bases and J by 2 bases, with 17 bases between. CDR3 length: 15 amino acids. Germline CDR1 MNHEY, CDR2 SMNVEV (reference sequence). The CDR3, as DNA: TGTGCCAGCAGCTCTGCGGGTGGTGGGGCCTACGAGCAGTACTTC. Its translation: CASSSAGGGAYEQYF.

The genes are TRBV6-6 and TRBJ2-3, with no clear D. The CDR3 contains 11 residues. The germline CDR1 and CDR2 sequences are MNHNY and SVGAGI (reference sequence). V shed 6 bases and J shed 2 bases, with 3 bases lying between them. The CDR3 region has the DNA TGTGCCAGCAGAGCCACAGATACGCAGTATTTT. This encodes CASRATDTQYF.

The chain couples TRBV5-1 to TRBJ1-4; TRBD1 matches at 7 bases. V lost 0 bases, J lost 8 bases, and 10 bases stayed unmatched. The CDR3 totals 16 residues. CDR1 and CDR2 from the germline V gene are SGHRS and YFSETQ. The CDR3 region has the DNA TGCGCCAGCAGCTTGGGAGGGGGCGCGTCCCAGGAAAAACTGTTTTTT. Translation gives CASSLGGGASQEKLFF.

This clone was detected only a few times. The V and J genes are TRBV2 and TRBJ2-1; D may be TRBD1 (6 bases). V was cut by 6 bases and J by 9 bases, with 12 bases left in between. Germline V gene lookup returns CDR1 SNHLY and CDR2 FYNNEI. The CDR3 is made up of 12 amino acids. The CDR3 here is CASRATGIEQFF. CDR3 nucleotide sequence: TGTGCCAGCAGGGCCACAGGGATTGAGCAGTTCTTC.

The chain joins TRBV7-8 to TRBJ1-1; 10 bases match TRBD1. The germline V gene has CDR1 SGHVS and CDR2 FQNEAQ. The CDR3 extends over 12 amino acids. J gave up 10 bases and V 5 bases, and 4 bases lay outside the gene matches. The CDR3, as DNA: TGTGCCAGCAGCCCCCGGGACAGGGGAGCTTTCTTT. Its protein product is CASSPRDRGAFF.

This sequence joins TRBV5-4 and TRBJ1-3; unclear D gene. The CDR3 extends over 15 amino acids. Trimming took 4 bases from V and 0 from J, leaving 11 bases between them. The germline V gene encodes CDR1 SGHNT and CDR2 YYREEE (reference sequence). CDR3 protein: CASSTDSGSGNTIYF. CDR3 coding DNA: TGTGCCAGCAGCACGGACTCGGGCTCTGGAAACACCATATATTTT. The full variable domain, with the rest looked up from reference TRBV5-4 and TRBJ1-3, is ETGVTQSPTHLIKTRGQQVTLRCSSQSGHNTVSWYQQALGQGPQFIFQYYREEENGRGNFPPRFSGLQFPNYSSELNVNALELDDSALYLCASSTDSGSGNTIYFGEGSWLTVV.

The rearrangement joins TRBV5-4 to TRBJ2-2; D might be TRBD2 (6 bases). The CDR3 consists of 18 residues. The V and J ends lost 3 bases and 4 bases respectively, with 22 bases between them. The germline V gene encodes CDR1 SGHNT and CDR2 YYREEE (reference sequence). In nucleotides, the CDR3 is TGTGCCAGCAGCTCCCTCGGCGGGATGCGTATTGGCACCGGGGAGCTGTTTTTT. It codes for CASSSLGGMRIGTGELFF.

The chain employs TRBV6-6 and TRBJ1-1; D is possibly TRBD1 (5 bases). The germline V gene has CDR1 MNHNY and CDR2 SVGAGI (reference sequence). Trimming pared 6 bases from V and 4 bases from J, leaving 12 bases between. This CDR3 contains 13 residues. CDR3 amino acids: CASSNAGTTEAFF. In DNA form, the CDR3 reads TGTGCCAGCAGCAACGCGGGGACCACTGAAGCTTTCTTT.